This T cell receptor beta chain was retrieved from a study of T-cell reconstitution after alpha-beta-depleted transplantation in children. Broader study findings: Surviving recipient T cells and thymic progenitors underlay high day-60 TCRbeta diversity in some patients. Several hundred expanded graft clones reportedly gave rise to the alpha-beta T cells present about two months after transplant. Diversity and T-cell counts at one year after transplant derived mostly from new T cells.

This clonotype came up many times. Antigen specificity is unknown. Molecular barcoding with unique molecular identifiers was used for the TCRbeta library. TCRdb processed the PCR reads anew with MiXCR; each CDR3 protein has one entry. The table has 90,000 to 100,000 distinct CDR3 sequences, 20% to 30% seen once. CDR3 size: 16 residues. The V gene's germline CDR1 is SGHVS and CDR2 FNYEAQ. Trimming left V 1 base short and J 4 bases short, with 14 bases between. The TCR comes from a boy aged 2 to 10 with acute lymphoblastic leukemia, due to receive a stem cell transplant. The sequences come from PBMCs, collected before TCRalphabeta/CD19-depleted stem cell transplant. J is TRBJ2-1 and V is TRBV7-6; perhaps TRBD2 as D (5 bases). The DNA of the CDR3 is TGTGCCAGCAGCTTAGTGGCGGCTAGCCAGTACAATGAGCAGTTCTTC. Translated, it gives CASSLVAASQYNEQFF.